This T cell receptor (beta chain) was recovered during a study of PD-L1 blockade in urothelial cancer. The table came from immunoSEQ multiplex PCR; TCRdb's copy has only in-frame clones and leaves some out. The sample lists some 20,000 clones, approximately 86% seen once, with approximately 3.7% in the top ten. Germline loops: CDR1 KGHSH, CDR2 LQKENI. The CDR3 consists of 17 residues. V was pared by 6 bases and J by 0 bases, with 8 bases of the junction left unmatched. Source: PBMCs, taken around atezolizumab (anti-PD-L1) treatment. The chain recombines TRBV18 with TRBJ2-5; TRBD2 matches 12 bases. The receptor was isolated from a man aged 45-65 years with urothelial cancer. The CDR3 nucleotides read TGTGCCAGCTCTAGGACTAGCGGGGACTGGTACCAAGAGACCCAGTACTTC. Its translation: CASSRTSGDWYQETQYF.